This T cell receptor beta chain was profiled in a study of shared clonotypes between healthy human individuals. General study points: Even with large depth, rarefaction showed that sorted-subset sequencing was incomplete.

Germline lookup yields CDR1 SGHDT and CDR2 YYEEEE. The germline V and J ends were trimmed by 4 bases and 4 bases, with 13 bases remaining between them. This CDR3 has 14 amino acids. Points on this clone: Its target is unknown.

Assay used: immunoSEQ multiplex PCR; TCRdb lists only in-frame clones, some missing. The repertoire holds some 1,900,000 clones, with about 94% as singletons. It was CD45RO-negative cells, positively selected for CCR7, that made up naive CD8 cells, with terminally differentiated effector memory CD45RA+ cells excluded. Sequenced input: naive CD8+ T cells sorted from blood. This TCR was sampled from a man between 18 and 35 years old in good health. This chain joins TRBV5-6 and TRBJ2-3; D is ambiguous. DNA of the CDR3: TGTGCCAGCAGCGGCGGTCTAGTTCCAGATACGCAGTATTTT. Amino acids: CASSGGLVPDTQYF.